The 29 T cell receptor beta chains below were found in one sample sequenced in a study of OX40 agonist ivuxolimab in advanced cancers. The assay was immunoSEQ multiplex PCR, and TCRdb's table has in-frame clones only and misses some. This table has 45,000 to 60,000 clones, approximately 89% appearing once. This specimen was CD4+ or CD8+ T cells sorted from blood, taken in a trial of the OX40 agonist ivuxolimab. These receptor sequences come from an adult with an advanced solid tumor such as melanoma, head and neck, liver or kidney cancer.

The genes are TRBV6-5 and TRBJ2-3; no clear D gene. The CDR3 runs to 16 residues. V was cut by 0 bases and J by 7 bases, with 17 bases left in between. Germline V gives CDR1 MNHEY, CDR2 SVGAGI. CDR3 DNA sequence: TGTGCCAGCAGTTACTCTCACTGGGCCGCCGGAAATACGCAGTATTTT. Protein product: CASSYSHWAAGNTQYF.

The chain uses TRBV6-5 and TRBJ2-1; 8 bases line up with TRBD1. Trimming cost V 4 bases and J 2 bases; bases outside gene matches: 4. Per the germline V gene, CDR1 is MNHEY and CDR2 is SVGAGI. The CDR3 consists of 15 residues. CDR3 sequence: CASSSGTGPYNEQFF. CDR3 bases: TGTGCCAGCAGTTCCGGGACAGGTCCCTACAATGAGCAGTTCTTC.

This chain connects TRBV11-2 to TRBJ2-7; 9 bases align to TRBD2. Germline V gene data show CDR1 as SGHAT and CDR2 as FQNNGV. V was clipped by 5 bases and J by 6 bases; unmatched bases: 11. This CDR3 comprises 15 residues. The CDR3: CASSPYGREGSEQYF. DNA of the CDR3: TGTGCCAGCAGCCCCTATGGGCGGGAGGGGAGCGAGCAGTACTTC. The variable domain in full, completed from reference TRBV11-2 and TRBJ2-7, reads EAGVAQSPRYKIIEKRQSVAFWCNPISGHATLYWYQQILGQGPKLLIQFQNNGVVDDSQLPKDRFSAERLKGVDSTLKIQPAKLEDSAVYLCASSPYGREGSEQYFGPGTRLTVT.

This chain uses TRBV7-9 with TRBJ1-2; TRBD1 matches 8 bases. The CDR3 is 13 amino acids. Germline-derived CDR1 and CDR2 are SEHNR and FQNEAQ (reference sequence). Trimming removed 5 bases from V and 3 bases from J; junction bases left unmatched: 2. Here the CDR3 DNA reads TGTGCCAGCAGCCCAGGGGGCCACTATGGCTACACCTTC. Translating it yields CASSPGGHYGYTF. The whole variable domain, filled in from reference TRBV7-9 and TRBJ1-2, reads DTGVSQNPRHKITKRGQNVTFRCDPISEHNRLYWYRQTLGQGPEFLTYFQNEAQLEKSRLLSDRFSAERPKGSFSTLEIQRTEQGDSAMYLCASSPGGHYGYTFGSGTRLTVV.

This clone was seen a single time. The chain recombines TRBV4-1 with TRBJ2-7; D gene ambiguous. Germline V gene data show CDR1 as MGHRA and CDR2 as YSYEKL. This CDR3 spans 13 amino acids. V dropped 5 bases and J dropped 2 bases, with 10 bases sitting between them. This CDR3 reads CASSVDGTYEQYF. CDR3 bases: TGCGCCAGCAGCGTAGACGGCACCTACGAGCAGTACTTC.

The chain uses TRBV11-3 and TRBJ2-1; TRBD1 agrees at 12 bases. V gave up 5 bases and J gave up 7 bases; unmatched junction bases: 9. Germline V lookup: CDR1 SGHNT, CDR2 YENEEA. CDR3 length: 16 residues. CDR3 amino acids: CASSLGTGGVFNEQFF. The CDR3 bases are TGTGCCAGCAGCCTCGGGACAGGGGGCGTGTTTAATGAGCAGTTCTTC.

The chain recombines TRBV11-1 with TRBJ2-7; 7 bases agree with TRBD1. This CDR3 region has 14 residues. J was trimmed by 0 bases and V by 4 bases; bases with no gene match: 3. Germline V lookup: CDR1 SGHAT, CDR2 FQDESV (reference sequence). The CDR3 bases are TGTGCCAGCAGCTCACAGGGGATCTCCTACGAGCAGTACTTC. Translated: CASSSQGISYEQYF.

This chain connects TRBV10-3 to TRBJ1-2, with TRBD1 identical over 8 bases. This CDR3 spans 15 amino acids. CDR1 and CDR2 (germline): ENHRY, SYGVKD. J gave up 8 bases and V 6 bases, and 14 bases lay outside the gene matches. The CDR3 DNA follows: TGTGCCATCAGGGAAGACGACAGGGGACGTGTCGGCTACACCTTC. It encodes CAIREDDRGRVGYTF.

The chain combines TRBV28 with TRBJ2-1; no reliable D call. CDR3 size: 10 residues. The germline V and J ends were trimmed by 3 bases and 6 bases, with 0 bases remaining between them. Germline CDR1 and CDR2: MDHEN and SYDVKM. The CDR3 sequence: CASSFNEQFF. The CDR3 DNA follows: TGTGCCAGCAGTTTCAATGAGCAGTTCTTC.

This clone was observed once. This chain links TRBV6-5 with TRBJ2-5, with D unclear. Trimming took 1 base from V and 5 from J, leaving 11 bases between them. The germline CDR1 and CDR2 sequences are MNHEY and SVGAGI. The CDR3 totals 14 residues. The CDR3 sequence is CASSYWSSSETQYF. CDR3 bases: TGTGCCAGCAGTTACTGGTCAAGTTCGGAGACCCAGTACTTC.

This chain joins TRBV9 and TRBJ2-1, with D hard to call. The CDR3 is 11 residues long. Trimming left V 3 bases short and J 4 bases short, with 2 bases between. Germline CDR1 is SGDLS and CDR2 is YYNGEE. In nucleotides, the CDR3 is TGTGCCAGCAGCGGGTACAATGAGCAGTTCTTC. Its translation is CASSGYNEQFF.

V and J are TRBV4-2 and TRBJ2-1, with D tentatively TRBD1 (7 bases). V was clipped by 4 bases and J by 5 bases, with 24 bases between them. Per the germline V gene, CDR1 is LGHNA and CDR2 is YNFKEQ. The CDR3 is 18 amino acids. The CDR3 region is CASSPPWGGDRRNNEQFF. The CDR3 DNA reads as TGTGCCAGCAGCCCCCCTTGGGGCGGGGACAGACGGAACAATGAGCAGTTCTTC.

The chain employs TRBV6-1 and TRBJ1-1; D is ambiguous. In germline, CDR1 is MNHNS, CDR2 SASEGT. Trimming took off 5 bases at V and 0 bases at J, with 7 bases between the two ends. This CDR3 is built from 13 residues. CDR3 sequence: CASSPGMNTEAFF. CDR3 DNA: TGTGCCAGCAGTCCGGGGATGAACACTGAAGCTTTCTTT.

The chain carries TRBV27 and TRBJ2-5, with D unresolved. The V gene's germline CDR1 is MNHEY and CDR2 SMNVEV (reference sequence). The CDR3 runs to 14 residues. Trimming took 5 bases from V and 5 from J, leaving 15 bases between them. The CDR3 DNA reads as TGTGCCAGCAGTCTCCTTCGGGCTGGGGAGACCCAGTACTTC. Protein product: CASSLLRAGETQYF.

This rearrangement joins TRBV14 to TRBJ2-4; TRBD2 agrees at 10 bases. V trimming: 4 bases; J trimming: 1 base; junction bases outside the gene matches: 4. This CDR3 has 16 residues. Per the germline V gene, CDR1 is SGHDN and CDR2 is FVKESK. In DNA, the CDR3 is TGTGCCAGCAGCCCAACTAGCGGGATGGCCAAAAACATTCAGTACTTC. Translating gives CASSPTSGMAKNIQYF.

The chain links TRBV4-1 to TRBJ2-3; tentatively, D is TRBD1 (5 bases). In germline, CDR1 is MGHRA, CDR2 YSYEKL. V was cut by 1 base and J by 4 bases, with 12 bases left in between. CDR3 size: 15 residues. The CDR3 here is CASSQVKGPPDTQYF. The CDR3, as DNA: TGCGCCAGCAGCCAAGTTAAGGGGCCCCCAGATACGCAGTATTTT.

This clone was observed a few times. This chain uses TRBV13 with TRBJ2-1, with D unclear. This CDR3 has 17 amino acids. V was clipped by 2 bases and J by 4 bases, with 18 bases between them. Germline V CDR1 and CDR2: PRHDT, FYEKMQ (reference sequence). CDR3 sequence (DNA): TGTGCCAGCAGCTTACGTCCCCAGGCAACCGATTACAATGAGCAGTTCTTC. This encodes CASSLRPQATDYNEQFF.

This clone occurred a few times. The chain couples TRBV7-2 to TRBJ2-1, with D perhaps matching TRBD2 (6 bases). CDR1 and CDR2 (germline): SGHTA, FQGNSA. The CDR3 extends over 15 amino acids. V lost 1 base and J 6 bases, leaving 13 bases between the germline ends. The CDR3 DNA reads TGTGCCAGCAGCTTAGGGCCGGATAGCGGCAATGAGCAGTTCTTC. Translation gives CASSLGPDSGNEQFF.

DNA of the CDR3: TGCGCCAGCAGCCACAGGGGGCCGAACACTGAAGCTTTCTTT. This sequence encodes CASSHRGPNTEAFF. The chain combines TRBV4-1 with TRBJ1-1; 8 bases are a match to TRBD1. V lost 3 bases and J lost 1; bases outside the gene matches: 1. This CDR3 has 14 residues. Per the germline V gene, CDR1 is MGHRA and CDR2 is YSYEKL.

V gene TRBV4-1 combines with J gene TRBJ2-5, with D perhaps matching TRBD1 (6 bases). The V gene's germline CDR1 is MGHRA and CDR2 YSYEKL. V was shortened by 5 bases and J by 5 bases, with 15 bases between the two germline ends. The CDR3 spans 14 residues. CDR3 sequence: CASSYRVGRETQYF. The CDR3 nucleotides are TGCGCCAGCAGCTACAGGGTAGGACGGGAGACCCAGTACTTC.

The chain employs TRBV4-1 and TRBJ1-1; possibly TRBD1 for D (5 bases). V dropped 3 bases and J dropped 1 base, with 9 bases sitting between them. Germline V CDR1 and CDR2: MGHRA, YSYEKL. The length of the CDR3 is 14 residues. In DNA, the CDR3 is TGCGCCAGCAGCCACCTAACAGGGAACACTGAAGCTTTCTTT. Its protein is CASSHLTGNTEAFF.

The rearrangement uses TRBV5-1 and TRBJ1-1; TRBD1 aligns across 10 bases. Trimming at V came to 6 bases and at J to 0 bases, leaving 11 bases not matched to a gene. The germline V gene encodes CDR1 SGHRS and CDR2 YFSETQ. This CDR3 spans 17 amino acids. The CDR3 DNA reads as TGCGCCAGCAACCCTCAATGGGACAGGGGCTTGAACACTGAAGCTTTCTTT. Translated: CASNPQWDRGLNTEAFF.

The gene calls are TRBV7-2 and TRBJ2-3; 8 nucleotides match TRBD2. Unmatched junction bases numbered 8, after V lost 3 bases and J lost 6 bases. Germline lookup yields CDR1 SGHTA and CDR2 FQGNSA. The CDR3 consists of 15 residues. The DNA of the CDR3 is TGTGCCAGCAGCTTTACTAGCGGAGGGGGGGATACGCAGTATTTT. Protein sequence: CASSFTSGGGDTQYF.

The V gene is TRBV6-1, the J gene TRBJ1-2; TRBD1 is a possible D gene (6 bases). CDR3 length equals 14 residues. From germline, CDR1 is MNHNS and CDR2 SASEGT. The germline V and J ends were trimmed by 3 bases and 7 bases, with 15 bases remaining between them. CDR3 nucleotides: TGTGCCAGCAGTGATAGGGGGGTCAACCGTGGCTACACCTTC. This translates into CASSDRGVNRGYTF.

V usage is TRBV10-2 and J usage is TRBJ1-2; no clear D gene. Trimming removed 0 bases from V and 7 bases from J, with 21 bases in between. The germline CDR1 and CDR2 sequences are WSHSY and SAAADI. This CDR3 has 17 amino acids. The CDR3 loop is CASSESPRQTSYAGYTF. DNA of the CDR3: TGCGCCAGCAGTGAGTCGCCACGACAAACATCCTATGCTGGCTACACCTTC.

This chain connects TRBV28 to TRBJ2-7; D possibly matches TRBD1 or TRBD2 (5 bases each). This CDR3 contains 16 residues. Trimming removed 7 bases at V and 2 bases at J, with 21 bases between. Germline CDR1 and CDR2: MDHEN and SYDVKM. As DNA, the CDR3 is TGTGCCAGCAAACCCTCCGGGACGACGGAGACCTACGAGCAGTACTTC. Translated: CASKPSGTTETYEQYF. Looking up the rest from reference TRBV28 and TRBJ2-7 gives the full variable domain: DVKVTQSSRYLVKRTGEKVFLECVQDMDHENMFWYRQDPGLGLRLIYFSYDVKMKEKGDIPEGYSVSREKKERFSLILESASTNQTSMYLCASKPSGTTETYEQYFGPGTRLTVT.

This rearrangement joins TRBV29-1 to TRBJ1-2; a possible D gene is TRBD1 (5 bases). The germline CDR1 and CDR2 sequences are SQVTM and ANQGSEA. The CDR3 extends over 13 amino acids. Trimming shortened V by 4 bases and J by 3 bases, and 12 bases separated the two germline ends. CDR3: CSVGEGSYYGYTF. CDR3 bases: TGCAGCGTTGGAGAGGGGTCGTACTATGGCTACACCTTC.

The chain joins TRBV19 to TRBJ2-7; D ambiguous. This CDR3 is 12 amino acids long. Germline lookup yields CDR1 LNHDA and CDR2 SQIVND (reference sequence). The germline V and J ends were trimmed by 6 bases and 0 bases, with 6 bases remaining between them. In DNA, the CDR3 is TGTGCCAGTAGCTTCTCCTCCTACGAGCAGTACTTC. Amino acids: CASSFSSYEQYF.

The chain couples TRBV13 to TRBJ1-1, with D possibly being TRBD1 (5 bases). The germline gives CDR1 PRHDT, CDR2 FYEKMQ (reference sequence). This CDR3 region has 14 residues. V gave up 1 base and J gave up 4 bases, with 10 bases separating them. The CDR3 nucleotides read TGTGCCAGCAGCTTAGAGGGGATGGTCACTGAAGCTTTCTTT. Protein product: CASSLEGMVTEAFF.